The T cell receptor beta chain under discussion was sequenced for a study of OX40 agonist ivuxolimab in advanced cancers. Only in-frame clones appear in the TCRdb table, and some are missing; sequencing was by immunoSEQ multiplex PCR. Among roughly 40,000 clones listed, approximately 85% were seen once. Many counts were recorded for this clone. The CDR3 spans 13 residues. The germline gives CDR1 MNHNY, CDR2 SVGAGI (reference sequence). V shed 0 bases and J shed 5 bases, with 6 bases lying between them. V usage is TRBV6-6 and J usage is TRBJ2-3; D is unclear. This TCR came from an adult with an advanced solid tumor such as melanoma, head and neck, liver or kidney cancer. This material consisted of CD4+ or CD8+ T cells sorted from blood, taken in a trial of the OX40 agonist ivuxolimab. CDR3 loop: CASSYSDGDTQYF. As DNA, the CDR3 is TGTGCCAGCAGTTACTCGGACGGAGATACGCAGTATTTT.